This T cell receptor beta chain comes out of a study of cytomegalovirus exposure and HLA in healthy donors (TCRdb year 2017). In terms of the full investigation: A later analysis indicated that the roughly 120 validation repertoires were generated on the platform also employed for the approximately 700 repertoires of the first cohort. Besides the first cohort of roughly 660 subjects, a separate validation cohort made up of 90 to 150 different subjects was used. The study aimed to test whether cataloging public T cell receptors could reveal signatures of past pathogen exposure. The study combined high-throughput TCR immunosequencing, statistical association of individual TCRs with disease status, and machine learning to predict cytomegalovirus infection status. What the work shows at the level of the full study, not this receptor alone: In the study, 150 to 200 TCR beta chains were listed as associated with cytomegalovirus. Three of the identified cytomegalovirus-associated TCR beta chains were confirmed in vitro to be specific for cytomegalovirus antigens. A later analysis lacked HLA typing for the validation cohort, so it scored co-occurrence in that cohort across all 120 repertoires. The authors suggested that the approach could potentially be generalized to other disease states and immunological phenotypes. The classifier was reported to diagnose cytomegalovirus status with high specificity and sensitivity in both the original and validation cohorts. Most TCR sequences were seen in very few donors, while some public TCRs were found in many individuals. In a later analysis, TCRs clustered in the first cohort were found to also tend to co-occur in the approximately 120 validation repertoires, with 94% of cluster scores above 0.

The donors were included in the validation cohort of approximately 120 subjects, a group kept apart from the roughly 670-subject first cohort. Remarks on this clone: Its binding antigen is unknown. No much larger clone exists at a distance of one base, and base qualities are not known.

The CDR3 contains 18 residues, cysteine and phenylalanine counted. Of the read, only the CDR3 DNA is kept; its 54 bases are in frame from base 1. V trim: 0 bases; J trim: 1 base; unmatched bases: 8. Taken from the germline V gene (reference sequence), the CDR1 and CDR2 loops are MNHEY and SMNVEV. The method behind the library was the immunoSEQ multiplex PCR assay. In the original analysis: A statistical classification framework was developed to diagnose cytomegalovirus status using the catalog of TCR beta chain sequences. Imported from immuneACCESS, the table was reduced by TCRdb to in-frame sequences with V and J called. These copies leave out some clones; in studies compared against another copy, an unresolved V gene accounts for under half, and the cause of the remainder is not known. Clone size and V and J calls were adopted from that table, with D and trimming inferred from the DNA. The table for this sample lists some 170,000 clones; approximately 80% of them were counted only once. The ten largest clones add up to around 2.5% of the sample.

Material: PBMCs. The sequence links TRBV27 to TRBJ2-2; 7 middle bases align to TRBD1. The TCR comes from a man aged 25 to 40 in good health and CMV-seropositive. DNA sequence: TGTGCCAGCAGTTTATCTCTAACTCGGACAGGGAACACCGGGGAGCTGTTTTTT. It specifies CASSLSLTRTGNTGELFF.